Each of the 10 T cell receptor beta chains below was sequenced from the same sample in a study of blood T cell repertoires in COVID-19. Some clones are missing from TCRdb's copy, which holds only in-frame ones; the method was immunoSEQ multiplex PCR. The data hold approximately 290,000 clones, with about 89% observed a single time. Sequenced input: peripheral blood. These receptors came from a man in his thirties or forties with acute or convalescent COVID-19.

The chain combines TRBV18 with TRBJ2-3; 9 nucleotides match TRBD2. In germline, CDR1 is KGHSH, CDR2 LQKENI. J gave up 7 bases and V 5 bases, and 4 bases lay outside the gene matches. The CDR3 spans 13 residues. CDR3 loop: CASSFSGGNTQYF. CDR3 coding DNA: TGTGCCAGCTCATTCAGCGGGGGGAATACGCAGTATTTT.

This rearrangement joins TRBV7-9 to TRBJ1-5; D not certain. The CDR3 extends over 16 amino acids. Germline assignment: CDR1 SEHNR and CDR2 FQNEAQ (reference sequence). Trimming removed 5 bases from V and 6 bases from J, with 20 bases in between. CDR3 in DNA: TGTGCCAGCAGCCTCTCGCACGGGTTAGAGGGTCAGCCCCAGCATTTT. Translating it yields CASSLSHGLEGQPQHF.

V and J are TRBV5-4 and TRBJ1-3; perhaps TRBD1 as D (5 bases). Trimming stripped 4 bases from V and 6 bases from J, with 14 bases between. Germline V gene sequence: CDR1 SGHNT, CDR2 YYREEE (reference sequence). CDR3 length equals 14 residues. The CDR3 protein is CASSPGPVSNTIYF. The DNA of the CDR3 is TGTGCCAGCAGCCCAGGGCCGGTGTCAAACACCATATATTTT.

The chain joins TRBV6-1 to TRBJ1-5; D is perhaps TRBD1 (5 bases). Per germline, CDR1 MNHNS and CDR2 SASEGT. The CDR3 is 15 residues long. Between the trimmed V and J ends, which lost 1 base and 7 bases, there was a span of 14 bases. Written as DNA, the CDR3 is TGTGCCAGCAGTGAAGGGGGGGGAGTGAAACAGCCCCAGCATTTT. Translating gives CASSEGGGVKQPQHF.

The rearrangement uses TRBV18 and TRBJ1-1; 9 nucleotides agree with TRBD1. CDR1 and CDR2 (germline): KGHSH, LQKENI. The CDR3 totals 14 residues. V was pared by 3 bases and J by 5 bases, with 4 bases of the junction left unmatched. The CDR3 reads CASSPGQGSTEAFF. DNA of the CDR3: TGTGCCAGCTCACCTGGACAGGGGTCAACTGAAGCTTTCTTT.

The chain is built from TRBV19 and TRBJ1-1; TRBD1 is a possible D gene (6 bases). The CDR3 consists of 17 residues. Trimming shortened V by 4 bases and J by 1 base, and 19 bases separated the two germline ends. CDR1 and CDR2 from the germline V gene are LNHDA and SQIVND (reference sequence). Here the CDR3 reads CASSRSSRGAQNTEAFF. The CDR3 nucleotides read TGTGCCAGTAGTAGATCTTCCAGGGGCGCTCAGAACACTGAAGCTTTCTTT. Full variable domain (rest looked up from reference TRBV19 and TRBJ1-1): DGGITQSPKYLFRKEGQNVTLSCEQNLNHDAMYWYRQDPGQGLRLIYYSQIVNDFQKGDIAEGYSVSREKKESFPLTVTSAQKNPTAFYLCASSRSSRGAQNTEAFFGQGTRLTVV.

The chain combines TRBV12-3 or TRBV12-4 with TRBJ1-1, with 9 bases lining up with TRBD1. J was trimmed by 5 bases and V by 4 bases; bases with no gene match: 2. The CDR3 loop spans 13 amino acids. The CDR3 DNA reads TGTGCCAGCAGTTACAGGGGGCAAACTGAAGCTTTCTTT. It specifies CASSYRGQTEAFF.

As regards this clone: Relative to the germline gene, one junction end is altered; a read error may explain this. The genes are TRBV6-2 or TRBV6-3 and TRBJ1-5; D gene uncertain. CDR1 is MNHEY, CDR2 SVGEGT, per germline. The CDR3 is made up of 20 amino acids. This CDR3 reads CASSSWAGRSRRDSDQPQHF. The CDR3 bases are TGTGCCAGCAGTTCGTGGGCGGGTCGCTCGCGTCGGGATAGCGATCAGCCCCAGCATTTT.

The V call is TRBV27, the J call TRBJ2-3; no clear D. V was clipped by 2 bases and J by 1 base, with 13 bases between them. The CDR3 length is 16 residues. The V gene's germline CDR1 is MNHEY and CDR2 SMNVEV (reference sequence). Written as DNA, the CDR3 is TGTGCCAGCAGTTTACGGCCAGGTTTCGGCACAGATACGCAGTATTTT. It encodes CASSLRPGFGTDTQYF.

V usage is TRBV3-1 (or the pseudogene TRBV3-2) and J usage is TRBJ2-1; 15 bases line up with TRBD2. The CDR3 is 15 amino acids. After removal of 4 bases from V and 7 bases from J, the junction contained 2 bases not matched to a gene. Germline V gene sequence: CDR1 LGHDT, CDR2 YNNKEL (reference sequence). The CDR3 coding sequence is TGTGCCAGCAGCCCGGGGACTAGCGGGAGGAATGAGCAGTTCTTC. Its protein is CASSPGTSGRNEQFF.